This entry features one TCR beta chain sequence. Its antigen remains undetermined. It has no much larger one-base neighbor in the sample; base qualities were not kept. The data originate from a study of OX40 agonist ivuxolimab in advanced cancers. In terms of the full investigation: Ivuxolimab was an agonistic, fully human IgG2 monoclonal antibody directed against OX40 (CD134), a costimulatory receptor. Of the approximately 54 dose-escalation patients, hepatocellular carcinoma was present in about 20, melanoma in some 15, renal cell carcinoma in 9 and head and neck cancer in 9. Prior anti-PD-1, anti-PD-L1 or anti-CTLA-4 therapy was permitted, and checkpoint inhibitors had been received by less than 45% of dose-escalation patients. The dose-escalation cohort was 82.7% male with a mean age of around 64 years, ranging from roughly 23 to 85. The monotherapy dose-escalation portion (N = 52 patients) of the phase I ivuxolimab trial is reported in the paper. Intravenous ivuxolimab was administered to patients every 2 weeks at six dose levels: 0.01, 0.1, 0.3, 1.5, 3 and 10 mg/kg. Three dose-escalation patients achieved partial responses, one with hepatocellular carcinoma and two with cutaneous melanoma. The purpose of peripheral TCRbeta sequencing was to test whether ivuxolimab changed TCR sequence diversity and led to clonal T-cell expansion.

V sheds 8 bases and J sheds 4 bases, leaving 20 bases between their ends. Including cysteine and phenylalanine, the CDR3 has 14 amino acids. The sequence is cut down to CDR3 DNA, 42 bases in frame from base 1. For CDR1 and CDR2, the germline V gene lists SQVTM and ANQGSEA. What the study reported, not specific to this receptor: At doses from 0.1 to 3.0 mg/kg, clonal expansion was seen in both CD4+ and CD8+ blood T cells between baseline and week 6. In the 0.1-3.0 mg/kg groups, partial responders had among the lowest normalized peripheral clonal expansion, particularly in CD8+ T cells. Which antigens the clonally expanded peripheral T cells were specific for was not determined. After ivuxolimab, CD8+ T cells had more expanded clones than CD4+ T cells on average. Low levels of normalized T-cell clonal expansion were also shown by some nonresponding patients.

Genomic DNA was extracted from sorted cells for sequencing of the TCRbeta CDR3 region. The immunoSEQ Assay was used for sequencing of TCRbeta CDR3 regions. As stored in TCRdb, this immuneACCESS dataset retains in-frame rearrangements with V and J assigned. A fraction of the clones does not appear; measured against another copy, unresolved V genes explain less than half of the discrepancy, and the remainder lacks a known reason. For this sample the table gives around 95,000 clones, of which roughly 93% were detected only once. Together, the top ten hold 0.71% of the sample. The trial excluded patients who had a history of autoimmune disease or were on systemic immunosuppression. Peripheral blood for TCR sequencing was drawn from every dose cohort at baseline, at cycle 4 day 1 and at cycle 7 day 1. The samples were drawn from a first-in-human, open-label, multicenter phase I dose-escalation trial of ivuxolimab. Adults with locally advanced or metastatic melanoma, renal cell carcinoma, hepatocellular carcinoma or head and neck squamous cell carcinoma were enrolled in the trial. Before TCR sequencing, CD4+ T cells and CD8+ T cells were sorted from peripheral blood as separate populations.

The receptor was isolated from an adult with an advanced solid tumor such as melanoma, head and neck, liver or kidney cancer. The receptor chain draws on TRBV29-1 and TRBJ1-2, with TRBD1 as a weak D call on 5 bases. The sequencing here drew on CD4+ or CD8+ T cells sorted from blood, taken in a trial of the OX40 agonist ivuxolimab. The CDR3 protein is CSCTVRGNPYGYTF. The bases are TGCAGCTGTACCGTCCGGGGGAACCCCTATGGCTACACCTTC. This CDR3, with the reference TRBV29-1 and TRBJ1-2 proteins standing in past its ends, gives the full variable domain SAVISQKPSRDICQRGTSLTIQCQVDSQVTMMFWYRQQPGQSLTLIATANQGSEATYESGFVIDKFPISRPNLTFSTLTVSNMSPEDSSIYLCSCTVRGNPYGYTFGSGTRLTVV.